A single sample gave rise to the 8 T cell receptor beta chains below, sequenced in a study of OX40 agonist ivuxolimab in advanced cancers. Measured with immunoSEQ multiplex PCR; TCRdb has only the in-frame clones, and not every one. The sample has approximately 74,000 clones; about 89% are singletons. Sequenced here: CD4+ or CD8+ T cells sorted from blood, sampled in a trial of the OX40 agonist ivuxolimab. The receptors derive from an adult with an advanced solid tumor such as melanoma, head and neck, liver or kidney cancer.

The chain is built from TRBV7-9 and TRBJ2-7, with D unresolved. The V and J ends lost 5 bases and 3 bases respectively, with 14 bases between them. This CDR3 has 14 amino acids. Germline loops: CDR1 SEHNR, CDR2 FQNEAQ (reference sequence). The chain's CDR3 is CASSPAQIYYEQYF. In nucleotides, the CDR3 is TGTGCCAGCAGCCCGGCGCAGATTTACTACGAGCAGTACTTC.

The V call is TRBV19, the J call TRBJ2-2, with D tentatively TRBD2 (5 bases). The germline V gene encodes CDR1 LNHDA and CDR2 SQIVND (reference sequence). Trimming took off 6 bases at V and 2 bases at J, with 16 bases between the two ends. The CDR3 extends over 16 amino acids. The CDR3 reads CASSLGPTINTGELFF. The CDR3 nucleotides read TGTGCCAGTAGCCTTGGACCGACTATTAACACCGGGGAGCTGTTTTTT.

The rearrangement joins TRBV10-1 to TRBJ2-1, with 13 bases that match TRBD2. With 6 bases clipped from V and 11 bases from J, the junction kept 4 bases outside the gene matches. The germline gives CDR1 WNHNN, CDR2 SYGVQD (reference sequence). This CDR3 has 13 residues. The CDR3 here is CASRPGTSGKQFF. DNA of the CDR3: TGCGCCAGCAGACCCGGGACTAGCGGGAAGCAGTTCTTC.

CDR3 residues: CASSPGGTDNTEAFF. As DNA, the CDR3 is TGCGCCAGCAGTCCAGGTGGGACAGATAACACTGAAGCTTTCTTT. The chain links TRBV10-1 to TRBJ1-1, with 7 bases that match TRBD1. CDR3 length equals 15 residues. The germline V gene has CDR1 WNHNN and CDR2 SYGVQD (reference sequence). Trimming removed 5 bases from V and 2 bases from J; junction bases left unmatched: 8.

The V call is TRBV5-6, the J call TRBJ2-7; TRBD1 aligns across 11 bases. CDR3 size: 14 residues. Trimming cost V 5 bases and J 7 bases; bases outside gene matches: 8. Germline CDR1 SGHDT, CDR2 YYEEEE. The CDR3 DNA is TGTGCCAGCAGAAACCGGGACAGGGGGAGGGAGCAGTACTTC. This codes for CASRNRDRGREQYF.

V gene TRBV5-1 combines with J gene TRBJ2-1, with 10 bases matching TRBD2. Germline CDR1 is SGHRS and CDR2 is YFSETQ. V dropped 2 bases and J dropped 8; count of bases not matched to a gene: 7. The CDR3 has 15 amino acids. The DNA for the CDR3 is TGCGCCAGCAGCTTAGCGGCTAGCGGGAGCTATGAGCAGTTCTTC. It encodes CASSLAASGSYEQFF.

The J gene is TRBJ2-2, the V gene TRBV9; D is uncertain. From germline, CDR1 is SGDLS and CDR2 YYNGEE. This CDR3 comprises 12 residues. Trimming removed 4 bases at V and 6 bases at J, with 7 bases between. The CDR3 spells CASSIPAGELFF. The CDR3 DNA is TGTGCCAGCAGCATTCCAGCCGGGGAGCTGTTTTTT.

This chain joins TRBV7-2 and TRBJ1-5; TRBD1 matches at 9 bases. Germline V gene lookup returns CDR1 SGHTA and CDR2 FQGNSA. This CDR3 has 14 amino acids. The ends lost 2 bases at V and 6 bases at J; junction bases unmatched: 2. CDR3 loop: CASSLNRGLQPQHF. Here the CDR3 DNA reads TGTGCCAGCAGCTTAAACAGGGGGCTTCAGCCCCAGCATTTT.